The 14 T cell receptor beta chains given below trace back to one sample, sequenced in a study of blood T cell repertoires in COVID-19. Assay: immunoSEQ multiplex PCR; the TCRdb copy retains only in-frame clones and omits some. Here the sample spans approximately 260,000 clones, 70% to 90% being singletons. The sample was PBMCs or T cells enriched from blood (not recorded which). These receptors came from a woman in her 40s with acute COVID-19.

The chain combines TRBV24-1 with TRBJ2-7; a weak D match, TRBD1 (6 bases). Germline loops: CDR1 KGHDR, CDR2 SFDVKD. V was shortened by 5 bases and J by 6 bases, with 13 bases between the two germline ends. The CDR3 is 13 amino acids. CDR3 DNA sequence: TGTGCCACCAGTGGAGGCAGGGGACGCGAGCAGTACTTC. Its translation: CATSGGRGREQYF.

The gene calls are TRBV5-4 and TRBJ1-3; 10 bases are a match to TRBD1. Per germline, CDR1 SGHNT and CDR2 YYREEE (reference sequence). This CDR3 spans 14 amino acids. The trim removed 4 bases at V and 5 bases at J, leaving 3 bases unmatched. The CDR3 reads CASSEGQGRNTIYF. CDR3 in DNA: TGTGCCAGCAGCGAGGGACAGGGGAGAAACACCATATATTTT.

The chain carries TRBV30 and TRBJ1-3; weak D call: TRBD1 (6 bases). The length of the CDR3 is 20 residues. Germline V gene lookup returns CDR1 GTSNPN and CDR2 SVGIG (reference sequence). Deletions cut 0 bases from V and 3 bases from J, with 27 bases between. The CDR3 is CAWSVNGQGFLASRGNTIYF. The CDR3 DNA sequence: TGTGCCTGGAGTGTAAACGGCCAGGGGTTCTTAGCCAGTCGTGGAAACACCATATATTTT.

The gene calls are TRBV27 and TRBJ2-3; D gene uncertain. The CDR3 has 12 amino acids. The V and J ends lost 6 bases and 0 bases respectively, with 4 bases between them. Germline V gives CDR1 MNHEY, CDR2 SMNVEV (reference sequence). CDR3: CASSRSTDTQYF. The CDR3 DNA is TGTGCCAGCAGCCGTAGCACAGATACGCAGTATTTT.

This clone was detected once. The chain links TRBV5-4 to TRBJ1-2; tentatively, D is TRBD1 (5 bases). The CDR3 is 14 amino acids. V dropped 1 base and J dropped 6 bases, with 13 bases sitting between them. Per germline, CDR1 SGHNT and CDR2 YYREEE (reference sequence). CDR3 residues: CASSLMGLGDGYTF. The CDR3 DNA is TGTGCCAGCAGCTTGATGGGGCTTGGGGATGGCTACACCTTC.

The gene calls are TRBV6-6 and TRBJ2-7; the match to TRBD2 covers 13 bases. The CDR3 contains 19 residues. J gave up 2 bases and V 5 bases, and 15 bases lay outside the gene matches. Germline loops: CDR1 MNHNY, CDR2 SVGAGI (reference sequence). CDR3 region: CASSHLLAGGPPRPYEQYF. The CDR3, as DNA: TGTGCCAGCAGTCATCTACTAGCGGGAGGGCCCCCGAGGCCCTACGAGCAGTACTTC.

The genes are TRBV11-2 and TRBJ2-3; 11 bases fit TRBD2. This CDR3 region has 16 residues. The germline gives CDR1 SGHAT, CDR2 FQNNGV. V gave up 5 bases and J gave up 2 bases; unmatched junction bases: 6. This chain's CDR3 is CASSPRLAGPTDTQYF. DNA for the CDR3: TGTGCCAGCAGCCCCCGACTAGCGGGGCCCACAGATACGCAGTATTTT.

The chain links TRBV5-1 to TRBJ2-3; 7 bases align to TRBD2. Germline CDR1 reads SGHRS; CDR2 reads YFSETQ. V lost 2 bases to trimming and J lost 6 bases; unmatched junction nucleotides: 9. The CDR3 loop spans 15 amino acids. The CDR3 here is CASSFGASGMDTQYF. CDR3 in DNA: TGCGCCAGCAGCTTTGGGGCTAGCGGTATGGATACGCAGTATTTT.

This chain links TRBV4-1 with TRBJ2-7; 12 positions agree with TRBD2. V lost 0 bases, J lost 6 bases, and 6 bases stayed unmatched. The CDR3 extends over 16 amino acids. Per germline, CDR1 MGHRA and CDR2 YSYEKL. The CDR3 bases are TGCGCCAGCAGCCAAGAAGGACTAGCGGGAAAATCCGAGCAGTACTTC. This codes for CASSQEGLAGKSEQYF.

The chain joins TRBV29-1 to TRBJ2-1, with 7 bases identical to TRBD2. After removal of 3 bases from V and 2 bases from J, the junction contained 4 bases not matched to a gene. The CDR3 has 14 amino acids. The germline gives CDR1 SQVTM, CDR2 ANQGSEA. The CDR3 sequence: CSVDGLDTYNEQFF. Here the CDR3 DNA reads TGCAGCGTTGATGGACTAGACACCTACAATGAGCAGTTCTTC.

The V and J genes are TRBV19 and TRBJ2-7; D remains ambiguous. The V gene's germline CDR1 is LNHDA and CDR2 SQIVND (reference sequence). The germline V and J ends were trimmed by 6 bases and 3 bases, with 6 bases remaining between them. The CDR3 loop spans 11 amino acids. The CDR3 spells CASSSSYEQYF. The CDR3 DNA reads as TGTGCCAGTAGCTCCAGCTACGAGCAGTACTTC.

CDR3: CASSLGSGNINEQFF. The CDR3 nucleotides read TGCGCCAGCAGCTTGGGTAGCGGGAACATCAATGAGCAGTTCTTC. The gene calls are TRBV5-1 and TRBJ2-1; 8 positions agree with TRBD2. The ends lost 0 bases at V and 6 bases at J; junction bases unmatched: 5. Germline V gives CDR1 SGHRS, CDR2 YFSETQ. The CDR3 runs 15 residues. Full variable domain (rest looked up from reference TRBV5-1 and TRBJ2-1): KAGVTQTPRYLIKTRGQQVTLSCSPISGHRSVSWYQQTPGQGLQFLFEYFSETQRNKGNFPGRFSGRQFSNSRSEMNVSTLELGDSALYLCASSLGSGNINEQFFGPGTRLTVL.

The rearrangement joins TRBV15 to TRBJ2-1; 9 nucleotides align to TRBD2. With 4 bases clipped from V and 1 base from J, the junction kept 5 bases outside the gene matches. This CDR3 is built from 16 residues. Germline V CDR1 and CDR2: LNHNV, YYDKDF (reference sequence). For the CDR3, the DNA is TGTGCCACCAGCAAGAGAGCGGGAGGATCCTACAATGAGCAGTTCTTC. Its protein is CATSKRAGGSYNEQFF.

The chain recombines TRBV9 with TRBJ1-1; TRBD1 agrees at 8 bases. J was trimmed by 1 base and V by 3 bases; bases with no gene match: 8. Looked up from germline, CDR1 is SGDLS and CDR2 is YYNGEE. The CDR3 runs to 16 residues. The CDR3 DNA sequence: TGTGCCAGCAGCGCGAACCGGGACAGGTGGAACACTGAAGCTTTCTTT. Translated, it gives CASSANRDRWNTEAFF.